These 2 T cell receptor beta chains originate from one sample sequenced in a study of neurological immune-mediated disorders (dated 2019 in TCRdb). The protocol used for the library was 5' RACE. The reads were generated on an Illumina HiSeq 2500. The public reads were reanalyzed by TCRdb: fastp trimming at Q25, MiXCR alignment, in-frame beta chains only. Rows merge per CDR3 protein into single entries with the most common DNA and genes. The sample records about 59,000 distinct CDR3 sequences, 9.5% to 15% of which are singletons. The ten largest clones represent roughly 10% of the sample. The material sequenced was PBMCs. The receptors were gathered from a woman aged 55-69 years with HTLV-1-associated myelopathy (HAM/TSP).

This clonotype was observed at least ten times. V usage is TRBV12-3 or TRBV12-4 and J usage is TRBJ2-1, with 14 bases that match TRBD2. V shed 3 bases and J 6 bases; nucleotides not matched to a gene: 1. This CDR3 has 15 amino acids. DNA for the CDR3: TGTGCCAGCAGTTTGACTAGCGGGAGGGTCAATGAGCAGTTCTTC. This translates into CASSLTSGRVNEQFF.

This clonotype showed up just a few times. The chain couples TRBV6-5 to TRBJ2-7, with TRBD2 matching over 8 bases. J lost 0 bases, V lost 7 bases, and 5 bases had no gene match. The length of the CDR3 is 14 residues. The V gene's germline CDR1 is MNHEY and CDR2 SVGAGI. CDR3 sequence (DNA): TGTGCCAGCAAGCGGGAGTCCGGCTCCTACGAGCAGTACTTC. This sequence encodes CASKRESGSYEQYF.